The source of this T cell receptor beta chain is a study of metastatic and nonmetastatic thyroid tumors. Study information: Peripheral blood and tumor or nodule samples from malignant and benign thyroid patients were compared.

All patients reached thyroid surgery having received no treatment beforehand. This clone rates as medium-sized. Antigen: not known. Notes on the study in general: Patients with malignant thyroid tumors reportedly had significantly higher TCR beta diversity than those with benign nodules, in blood and tumor.

V lost 0 bases to trimming and J lost 6 bases; unmatched junction nucleotides: 13. Germline V gene data show CDR1 as SGHRS and CDR2 as YFSETQ. This CDR3 is 17 amino acids long. Original analysis: For papillary thyroid cancer, a distant-metastasis classifier was constructed from CDR3 differences observed across clinicopathological groups. MiXCR reprocessed the PCR reads for TCRdb. The V and J calls follow TCRdb's processing rather than the paper's. The table records roughly 29,000 clones, about 25% of them present only once. The sequence was collected from a female donor with papillary thyroid cancer or a benign thyroid nodule (not recorded which). Some clones in this sample may be carry-over from other donors' samples. The sample taken for sequencing was blood. The genes are TRBV5-1 and TRBJ2-7, with 9 bases aligning to TRBD2. CDR3: CASSLVVAGAYRGEQYF. The CDR3, as DNA: TGCGCCAGCAGCTTGGTGGTAGCGGGAGCATATAGGGGCGAGCAGTACTTC.